The next 9 T cell receptor beta chains were all read from a single sample in a study of PD-1 blockade in classical Hodgkin lymphoma. Time point reported: cycle 4 day 1 (C4D1), after 6 weeks of nivolumab. Every single patient, without exception, relapsed after autologous stem cell transplantation, and brentuximab vedotin exposure varied. TCRdb keeps only in-frame clones here, not all; method: immunoSEQ multiplex PCR. The table has tens of thousands of clones, around nine tenths seen once; the top ten hold roughly 8.8%. Sequenced here: peripheral blood mononuclear cells (PBMCs), sampled before the fourth cycle of nivolumab. These receptors all come from a human donor with classical Hodgkin lymphoma.

V and J are TRBV19 and TRBJ1-1, with a possible D match to TRBD1 (6 bases). Trimming left V 9 bases short and J 0 bases short, with 14 bases between. CDR1 is LNHDA, CDR2 SQIVND, per germline (reference sequence). This CDR3 region has 14 residues. The CDR3 reads CASGQPIMNTEAFF. CDR3 in DNA: TGTGCCAGCGGACAGCCCATCATGAACACTGAAGCTTTCTTT.

The rearrangement joins TRBV7-9 to TRBJ2-3, with D perhaps being TRBD1 or TRBD2 (5 bases each). This CDR3 region has 15 residues. Per the germline V gene, CDR1 is SEHNR and CDR2 is FQNEAQ (reference sequence). Trimming removed 1 base from V and 2 bases from J, with 10 bases in between. As DNA, the CDR3 is TGTGCCAGCAGCTTAGTCGGGGCAGACACAGATACGCAGTATTTT. Translating it yields CASSLVGADTDTQYF.

The count of this clone is one. CDR3 coding DNA: TGTGCTAGTGGTTTAGCTGACAGATTTCTCTACGAGCAGTACTTC. Residues: CASGLADRFLYEQYF. This rearrangement joins TRBV12-5 to TRBJ2-7, with D perhaps matching TRBD1 (5 bases). The CDR3 contains 15 residues. Germline loops: CDR1 LGHNT, CDR2 FRNRAP. V shed 3 bases and J shed 3 bases, with 15 bases lying between them.

This chain links TRBV6-5 with TRBJ1-2, with no clear D. The V end was cut by 2 bases, the J end by 3 bases, with 13 bases between. The CDR3 contains 15 residues. The germline gives CDR1 MNHEY, CDR2 SVGAGI. The CDR3 region is CASSYISPPDYGYTF. In nucleotides, the CDR3 is TGTGCCAGCAGTTACATTTCCCCGCCAGACTATGGCTACACCTTC.

The CDR3 is CASSLDRGYNEQFF. The DNA for the CDR3 is TGTGCCAGCAGCTTAGACAGGGGCTACAATGAGCAGTTCTTC. V is TRBV7-8 and J is TRBJ2-1; 7 bases agree with TRBD1. Germline V gives CDR1 SGHVS, CDR2 FQNEAQ. This CDR3 spans 14 amino acids. Trimming removed 1 base from V and 3 bases from J; junction bases left unmatched: 0.

The V and J genes are TRBV5-1 and TRBJ2-1; TRBD1 matches 7 bases. This CDR3 is built from 17 residues. The germline CDR1 and CDR2 sequences are SGHRS and YFSETQ. Trimming removed 3 bases from V and 0 bases from J; junction bases left unmatched: 9. Here the CDR3 reads CASSWGTARFSYNEQFF. Written as DNA, the CDR3 is TGCGCCAGCAGCTGGGGGACAGCCCGATTCTCCTACAATGAGCAGTTCTTC.

V and J are TRBV19 and TRBJ1-2, with 8 nucleotides matching TRBD1. CDR3 size: 14 residues. Germline values: CDR1 LNHDA, CDR2 SQIVND (reference sequence). V trimming: 8 bases; J trimming: 2 bases; junction bases outside the gene matches: 7. The CDR3 region has the DNA TGTGCCAGTGGCAGGGGGCCCCAAAACTATGGCTACACCTTC. Protein product: CASGRGPQNYGYTF.

In its sample, this clone was seen once. The gene calls are TRBV19 and TRBJ1-5, with a possible D match to TRBD1 (5 bases). This CDR3 contains 14 residues. V lost 6 bases to trimming and J lost 5 bases, with 14 bases between them. Germline values: CDR1 LNHDA, CDR2 SQIVND (reference sequence). The CDR3 DNA sequence: TGTGCCAGTAGATCCACAGGCCAAGATCAGCCCCAGCATTTT. Protein: CASRSTGQDQPQHF.

The chain recombines TRBV6-6 with TRBJ2-1; 7 positions agree with TRBD1. After removal of 6 bases from V and 2 bases from J, the junction contained 7 bases not matched to a gene. Germline V gene sequence: CDR1 MNHNY, CDR2 SVGAGI (reference sequence). The CDR3 has 15 residues. CDR3 loop: CASRKPGQTYNEQFF. The CDR3 DNA follows: TGTGCCAGCAGGAAGCCGGGACAGACCTACAATGAGCAGTTCTTC.